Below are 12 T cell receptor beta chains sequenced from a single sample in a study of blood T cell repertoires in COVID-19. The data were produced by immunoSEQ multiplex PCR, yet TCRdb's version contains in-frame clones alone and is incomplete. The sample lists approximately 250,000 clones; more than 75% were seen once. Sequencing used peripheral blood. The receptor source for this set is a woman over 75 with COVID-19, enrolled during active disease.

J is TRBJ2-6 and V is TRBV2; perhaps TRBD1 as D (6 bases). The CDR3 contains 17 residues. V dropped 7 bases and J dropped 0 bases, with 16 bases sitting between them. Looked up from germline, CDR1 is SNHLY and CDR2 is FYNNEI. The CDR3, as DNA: TGTGCCAGCAATTTCGGACAGAGAATCTCTGGGGCCAACGTCCTGACTTTC. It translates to CASNFGQRISGANVLTF.

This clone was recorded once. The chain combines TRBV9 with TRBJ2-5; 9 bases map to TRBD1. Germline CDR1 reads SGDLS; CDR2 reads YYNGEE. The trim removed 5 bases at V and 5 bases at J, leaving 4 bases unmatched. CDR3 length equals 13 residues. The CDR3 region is CASSRTGVETQYF. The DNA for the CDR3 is TGTGCCAGCAGTCGGACAGGGGTTGAGACCCAGTACTTC.

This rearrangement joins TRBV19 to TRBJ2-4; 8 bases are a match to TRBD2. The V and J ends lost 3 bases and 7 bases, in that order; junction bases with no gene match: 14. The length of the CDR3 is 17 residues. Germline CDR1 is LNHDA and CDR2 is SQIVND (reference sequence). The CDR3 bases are TGTGCCAGTAGTATTCAGTTTACTAGCGGCCCGTTGAACATTCAGTACTTC. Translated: CASSIQFTSGPLNIQYF.

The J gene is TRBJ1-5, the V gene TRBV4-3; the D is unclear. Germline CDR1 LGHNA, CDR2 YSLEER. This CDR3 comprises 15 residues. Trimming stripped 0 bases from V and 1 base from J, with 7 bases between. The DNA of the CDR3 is TGCGCCAGCAGCCAAGAGCAGTCGAGCAATCAGCCCCAGCATTTT. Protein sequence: CASSQEQSSNQPQHF.

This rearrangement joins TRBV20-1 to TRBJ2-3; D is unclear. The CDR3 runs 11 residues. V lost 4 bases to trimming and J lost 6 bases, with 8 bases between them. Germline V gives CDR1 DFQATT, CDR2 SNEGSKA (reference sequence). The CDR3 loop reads CSATPVDTQYF. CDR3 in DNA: TGCAGTGCTACCCCAGTGGATACGCAGTATTTT.

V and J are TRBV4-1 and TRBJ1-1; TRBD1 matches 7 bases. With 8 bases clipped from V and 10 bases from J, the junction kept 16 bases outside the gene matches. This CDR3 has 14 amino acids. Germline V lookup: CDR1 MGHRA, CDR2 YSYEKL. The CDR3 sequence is CASSLGTVRTGAFF. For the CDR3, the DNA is TGCGCCAGCTCACTAGGGACAGTTCGCACGGGAGCTTTCTTT.

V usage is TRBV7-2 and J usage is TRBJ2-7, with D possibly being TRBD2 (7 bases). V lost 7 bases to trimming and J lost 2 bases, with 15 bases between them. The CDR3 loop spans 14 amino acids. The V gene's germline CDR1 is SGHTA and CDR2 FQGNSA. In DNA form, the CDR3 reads TGTGCCAGCACCTTGGGGGGGCCCCCCTACGAGCAGTACTTC. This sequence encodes CASTLGGPPYEQYF.

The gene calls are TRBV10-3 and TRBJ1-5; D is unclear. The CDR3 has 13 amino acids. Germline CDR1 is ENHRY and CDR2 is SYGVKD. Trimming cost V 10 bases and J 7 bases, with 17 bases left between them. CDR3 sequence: CATSADETQPQHF. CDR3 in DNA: TGTGCCACCAGCGCAGATGAAACCCAGCCCCAGCATTTT.

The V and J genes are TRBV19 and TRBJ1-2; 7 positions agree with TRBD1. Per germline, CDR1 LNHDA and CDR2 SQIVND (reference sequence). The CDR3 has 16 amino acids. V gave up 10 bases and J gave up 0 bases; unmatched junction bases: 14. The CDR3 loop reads CATRYIGTATNYGYTF. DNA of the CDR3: TGTGCCACTCGATATATCGGGACAGCGACTAACTATGGCTACACCTTC.

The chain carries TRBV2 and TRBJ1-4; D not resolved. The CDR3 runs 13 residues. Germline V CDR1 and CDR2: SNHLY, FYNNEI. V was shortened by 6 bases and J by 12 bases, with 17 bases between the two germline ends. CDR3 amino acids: CASSQGPAGELFF. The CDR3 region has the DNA TGTGCCAGCAGCCAAGGCCCCGCCGGGGAACTGTTTTTT.

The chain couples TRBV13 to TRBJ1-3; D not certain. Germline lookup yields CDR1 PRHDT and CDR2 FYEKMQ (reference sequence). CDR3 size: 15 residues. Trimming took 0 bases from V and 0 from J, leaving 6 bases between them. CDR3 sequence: CASSLGESSGNTIYF. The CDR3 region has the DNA TGTGCCAGCAGCTTAGGGGAGAGCTCTGGAAACACCATATATTTT.

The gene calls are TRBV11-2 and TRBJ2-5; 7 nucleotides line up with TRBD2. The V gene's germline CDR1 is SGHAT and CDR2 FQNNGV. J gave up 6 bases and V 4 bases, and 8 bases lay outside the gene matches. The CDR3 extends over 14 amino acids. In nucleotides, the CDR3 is TGTGCCAGCAGCTCCCCAGCGGGGCGGAAGACCCAGTACTTC. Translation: CASSSPAGRKTQYF.